This TCR beta chain comes out of a study of T-cell reconstitution after alpha-beta-depleted transplantation in children. Ten or more counts support this clonotype. Preparation of the TCRbeta library involved a method that used unique molecular identifiers. One entry per CDR3 protein results from TCRdb running MiXCR on the PCR reads. The sample shows 130,000 to 150,000 distinct CDR3 sequences, around 10% of them seen only once. Here the sequenced sample was PBMCs, mostly from graft donor cells, taken 180 days after TCRalphabeta/CD19-depleted stem cell transplant. The clonotype originates from a female patient aged 2-9 years who had a stem cell transplant for congenital amegakaryocytic thrombocytopenia, so the T cells may come from the graft donor.

In DNA, the CDR3 is TGTGCCAGCAGTTTCGTAAATGAGCAGTTCTTC. The encoded protein is CASSFVNEQFF. This chain uses TRBV28 with TRBJ2-1; D is unclear. Germline values: CDR1 MDHEN, CDR2 SYDVKM. Trimming cost V 3 bases and J 7 bases, with 4 bases left between them. The CDR3 spans 11 residues.